The next 9 T cell receptor beta chains were all read from a single sample in a study of cytomegalovirus exposure and HLA in healthy donors. The PCR was carried out with 60 Vbeta primers and 13 Jbeta primers. Libraries were prepared by immunoSEQ multiplex PCR; TCRdb keeps only in-frame clonotypes and omits some of them. The sample has roughly 190,000 clones, around 75% seen once. The material sequenced was PBMCs. These receptors were taken from a man between 40 and 49 years old in good health and CMV-seropositive.

CDR3 region: CASRQRGYEQYF. The CDR3 DNA reads as TGTGCCAGCAGACAACGTGGCTACGAGCAGTACTTC. The chain joins TRBV7-2 to TRBJ2-7; D gene uncertain. The length of the CDR3 is 12 residues. The V gene's germline CDR1 is SGHTA and CDR2 FQGNSA. With 6 bases removed from V and 3 bases from J, the gap between germline ends came to 9 bases.

The rearrangement joins TRBV5-4 to TRBJ2-5; 9 nucleotides align to TRBD1. The CDR3 runs 14 residues. V gave up 4 bases and J gave up 5 bases; unmatched junction bases: 6. The germline V gene encodes CDR1 SGHNT and CDR2 YYREEE (reference sequence). This CDR3 is CASSGQGRAETQYF. Here the CDR3 DNA reads TGTGCCAGCAGCGGACAGGGGAGGGCGGAGACCCAGTACTTC.

CDR3 DNA sequence: TGTGCCAGCAGCCCACCTGGAGGGGGGGTATTCAATGAGCAGTTCTTC. Its protein is CASSPPGGGVFNEQFF. The V gene is TRBV7-9, the J gene TRBJ2-1, with a tentative D call TRBD2 (7 bases). V was cut by 5 bases and J by 6 bases, with 20 bases left in between. The CDR3 consists of 16 residues. Germline V gene data show CDR1 as SEHNR and CDR2 as FQNEAQ (reference sequence).

This clone was detected only once. This chain uses TRBV15 with TRBJ1-1; the D gene is possibly TRBD1 (6 bases). The germline V gene encodes CDR1 LNHNV and CDR2 YYDKDF (reference sequence). CDR3 length: 15 amino acids. Trimming stripped 1 base from V and 4 bases from J, with 13 bases between. CDR3: CATSRARQVGTEAFF. CDR3 nucleotides: TGTGCCACCAGCAGAGCCAGACAGGTCGGCACTGAAGCTTTCTTT.

The CDR3 nucleotides read TGTGCCAGTAGTTATGCCCCAACAGTCTCTCTCCCAACTAATGAAAAACTGTTTTTT. Translation gives CASSYAPTVSLPTNEKLFF. The chain uses TRBV19 and TRBJ1-4, with D unresolved. Germline CDR1 reads LNHDA; CDR2 reads SQIVND (reference sequence). Trimming shortened V by 5 bases and J by 0 bases, and 22 bases separated the two germline ends. CDR3 length: 19 amino acids.

The chain combines TRBV15 with TRBJ2-1; D unresolved. Germline assignment: CDR1 LNHNV and CDR2 YYDKDF (reference sequence). Trimming pared 0 bases from V and 3 bases from J, leaving 12 bases between. The CDR3 totals 16 residues. The CDR3 DNA reads TGTGCCACCAGCAGAGATGGGCTGCAGTACTACAATGAGCAGTTCTTC. Translation: CATSRDGLQYYNEQFF.

V gene TRBV7-2 combines with J gene TRBJ2-1; D ambiguous. CDR1 and CDR2 (germline): SGHTA, FQGNSA. The CDR3 is 12 residues long. V gave up 4 bases and J gave up 6 bases, with 7 bases separating them. The CDR3 DNA sequence: TGTGCCAGCAGCTCAATACTCAATGAGCAGTTCTTC. Its protein is CASSSILNEQFF. Based on the CDR3 plus reference TRBV7-2 and TRBJ2-1, the full variable domain is GAGVSQSPSNKVTEKGKDVELRCDPISGHTALYWYRQSLGQGLEFLIYFQGNSAPDKSGLPSDRFSAERTGGSVSTLTIQRTQQEDSAVYLCASSSILNEQFFGPGTRLTVL.

This clone has a single count. One end of the junction varies from germline; a read error may be responsible. Distinct nucleotide sequences in the sample also encode this CDR3. The chain recombines TRBV9 with TRBJ2-6, with 7 bases lining up with TRBD1. The CDR3 loop spans 17 amino acids. Germline V lookup: CDR1 SGDLS, CDR2 YYNGEE. The CDR3 coding sequence is TGTGCCAGCAGCGTATACCTAGGGGGCTCTGGGGCCAACGTTCTGACTTTC. As protein: CASSVYLGGSGANVLTF.

The chain has TRBV5-1 and TRBJ1-1; 9 bases match TRBD1. The CDR3 is 15 amino acids. The J segment lost 4 bases and the V segment lost 4 bases, leaving 8 bases of the junction unmatched. Germline CDR1 is SGHRS and CDR2 is YFSETQ. In DNA, the CDR3 is TGCGCCAGCAGCCTCCCCGGGACAGGGCCCACTGAAGCTTTCTTT. Protein sequence: CASSLPGTGPTEAFF.